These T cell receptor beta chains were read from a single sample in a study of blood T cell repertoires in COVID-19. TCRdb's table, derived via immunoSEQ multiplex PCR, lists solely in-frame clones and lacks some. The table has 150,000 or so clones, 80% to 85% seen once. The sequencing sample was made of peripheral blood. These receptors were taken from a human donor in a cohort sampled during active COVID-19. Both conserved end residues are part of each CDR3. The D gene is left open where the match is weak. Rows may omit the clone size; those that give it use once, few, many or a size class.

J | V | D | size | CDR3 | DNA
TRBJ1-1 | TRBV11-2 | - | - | CASSPGRWGGMNTEAFF | TGTGCCAGCAGCCCAGGACGGTGGGGGGGGATGAACACTGAAGCTTTCTTT
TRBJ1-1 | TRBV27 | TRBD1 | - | CASSPTGQGNTEAFF | TGTGCCAGCAGTCCGACTGGACAGGGGAACACTGAAGCTTTCTTT
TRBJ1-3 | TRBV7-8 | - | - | CASSLVPGTGNTIYF | TGTGCCAGCAGCTTAGTTCCAGGGACTGGAAACACCATATATTTT
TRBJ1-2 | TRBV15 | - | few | CATSRVQRGNGYTF | TGTGCCACCAGCAGGGTGCAGCGGGGGAATGGCTACACCTTC
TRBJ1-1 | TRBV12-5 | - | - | CASGLSGRGPEAFF | TGTGCTAGTGGTTTGTCCGGACGAGGGCCTGAAGCTTTCTTT
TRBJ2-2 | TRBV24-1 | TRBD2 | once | CATSERLAGNTGELFF | TGTGCCACCAGTGAACGCCTAGCGGGGAACACCGGGGAGCTGTTTTTT
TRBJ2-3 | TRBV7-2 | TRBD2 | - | CASSLGLAGVIGTDTQYF | TGTGCCAGCAGCCTCGGACTAGCGGGGGTGATAGGCACAGATACGCAGTATTTT
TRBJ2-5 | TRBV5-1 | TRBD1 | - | CASSDRGRGETQYF | TGCGCCAGCAGCGACAGGGGGCGCGGGGAGACCCAGTACTTC
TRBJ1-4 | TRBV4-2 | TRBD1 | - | CASSPPPGQSNEKLFF | TGTGCCAGCAGCCCACCTCCGGGACAGTCTAATGAAAAACTGTTTTTT
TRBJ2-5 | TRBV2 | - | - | CASRQGGKYQETQYF | TGTGCCAGCAGGCAGGGGGGAAAATACCAAGAGACCCAGTACTTC
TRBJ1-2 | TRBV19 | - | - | CASSSPGGSGGYTF | TGTGCCAGTAGTAGTCCCGGAGGGTCTGGCGGCTACACCTTC
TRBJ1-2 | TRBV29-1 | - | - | CSVESVYGYTF | TGCAGCGTTGAGTCGGTCTATGGCTACACCTTC
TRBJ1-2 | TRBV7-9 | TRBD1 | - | CASSLPGQGRYGYTF | TGTGCCAGCAGCTTACCGGGACAGGGACGATATGGCTACACCTTC
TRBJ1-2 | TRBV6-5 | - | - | CASSRAPNYGYTF | TGTGCCAGCAGCCGCGCCCCAAACTATGGCTACACCTTC
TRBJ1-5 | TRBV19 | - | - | CASRGMEGFQPQHF | TGTGCCAGTAGGGGGATGGAGGGTTTTCAGCCCCAGCATTTT
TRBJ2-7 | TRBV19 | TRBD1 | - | CASSIVGGPLYEQYF | TGTGCCAGTAGTATAGTAGGGGGCCCACTCTACGAGCAGTACTTC
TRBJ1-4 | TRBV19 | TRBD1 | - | CASRPPGQMNEKLFF | TGTGCCAGTAGGCCACCGGGACAGATGAATGAAAAACTGTTTTTT
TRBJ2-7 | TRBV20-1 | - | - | CSASRGGAIWEQYF | TGCAGTGCTAGTCGGGGCGGGGCCATATGGGAGCAGTACTTC
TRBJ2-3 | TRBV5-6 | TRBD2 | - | CASSQPLATDTQYF | TGTGCCAGCAGCCAGCCACTAGCGACGGATACGCAGTATTTT
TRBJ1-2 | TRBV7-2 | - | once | CASSLATPPGGYTF | TGTGCCAGCAGCTTAGCCACACCCCCGGGAGGCTACACCTTC
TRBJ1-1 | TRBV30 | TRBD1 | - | CAWTGQGHSRGTEAFF | TGTGCCTGGACAGGACAGGGGCACTCCCGGGGAACTGAAGCTTTCTTT
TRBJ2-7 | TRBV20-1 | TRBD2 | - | CSASRRGALYEQYF | TGCAGTGCTAGTCGGCGGGGGGCTCTCTACGAGCAGTACTTC
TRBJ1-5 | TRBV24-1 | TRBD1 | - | CATSDPGTDQPQHF | TGTGCCACCAGTGACCCAGGGACAGATCAGCCCCAGCATTTT
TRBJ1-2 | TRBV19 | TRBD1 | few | CASSGDRGHDGYTF | TGTGCCAGTAGTGGGGACAGGGGGCACGATGGCTACACCTTC
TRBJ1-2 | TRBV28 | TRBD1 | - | CASTTSPGTGHGYTF | TGTGCCAGCACCACTTCCCCCGGGACAGGGCATGGCTACACCTTC
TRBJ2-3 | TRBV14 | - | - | CASSQARALGDTQYF | TGTGCCAGCAGCCAAGCCAGGGCGCTTGGAGATACGCAGTATTTT
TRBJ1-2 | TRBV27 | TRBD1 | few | CASSFRNPIRTGGAYYGYTF | TGTGCCAGCAGTTTTAGAAATCCGATACGGACAGGGGGCGCGTACTATGGCTACACCTTC